The 10 T cell receptor beta chains in this list originate from one sample, sequenced in a study of early T cells in non-severe SARS-CoV-2 infection. TCRdb used MiXCR to reprocess the 5' RACE reads, holding one entry per CDR3 protein. Among about 77,000 distinct CDR3 sequences listed, 9% to 10% were seen once. Sequencing used whole blood. These receptor sequences come from an adult who was a healthcare worker with PCR-confirmed SARS-CoV-2 infection or an uninfected control (not recorded which).

Many counts were recorded for this clonotype. The chain combines TRBV5-4 with TRBJ2-7; D assignment may be TRBD1 or TRBD2 (5 bases each). The CDR3 length is 14 residues. Per germline, CDR1 SGHNT and CDR2 YYREEE (reference sequence). Trimming pared 4 bases from V and 6 bases from J, leaving 17 bases between. Here the CDR3 DNA reads TGTGCCAGCAGCCCAGGGACCGACCGGGGCGAGCAGTACTTC. This codes for CASSPGTDRGEQYF.

This clonotype appeared many times. A junction end diverges from the germline sequence, so it may reflect a read error. This rearrangement joins TRBV3-1 to TRBJ1-1; no reliable D call. Germline assignment: CDR1 LGHDT and CDR2 YNNKEL (reference sequence). CDR3 length: 14 amino acids. The CDR3 sequence is CASSQDGPETEVFF. The CDR3, as DNA: TGTGCCAGCAGCCAAGACGGCCCAGAAACTGAAGTTTTCTTT.

V usage is TRBV28 and J usage is TRBJ2-7, with 8 bases aligning to TRBD2. In germline, CDR1 is MDHEN, CDR2 SYDVKM. Losses at the gene ends were 5 bases for V and 7 bases for J; bases not matched to a gene: 10. This CDR3 spans 14 amino acids. CDR3 DNA: TGTGCCAGCAGTGTACGGGGGGGGATCTTGGAGCAGTACTTC. Its translation: CASSVRGGILEQYF.

This clonotype was seen a few times. This sequence joins TRBV11-1 and TRBJ2-1, with a tentative D call TRBD2 (6 bases). V lost 5 bases to trimming and J lost 5 bases, with 13 bases between them. The CDR3 has 14 residues. Germline lookup yields CDR1 SGHAT and CDR2 FQDESV (reference sequence). The chain's CDR3 is CASSPTGGDNEQFF. The CDR3 DNA follows: TGTGCCAGCAGCCCCACTGGAGGGGACAATGAGCAGTTCTTC.

Many counts were recorded for this clonotype. This chain uses TRBV28 with TRBJ2-5; possibly TRBD1 or TRBD2 for D (5 bases each). This CDR3 region has 14 residues. Trimming removed 6 bases at V and 3 bases at J, with 14 bases between. Germline V lookup: CDR1 MDHEN, CDR2 SYDVKM. CDR3 in amino acids: CASSSFRDEETQYF. Here the CDR3 DNA reads TGTGCCAGCAGCTCTTTCCGGGACGAAGAGACCCAGTACTTC.

This clonotype was counted only a few times. A read error is possible here, since a much larger clone lies one base away. The V and J genes are TRBV4-1 and TRBJ2-7; D uncertain. The germline CDR1 and CDR2 sequences are MGHRA and YSYEKL. The length of the CDR3 is 14 residues. Trimming took 8 bases from V and 2 from J, leaving 16 bases between them. CDR3 loop: CASGLVGEAYEQYF. In nucleotides, the CDR3 is TGCGCCAGCGGCCTGGTAGGAGAGGCCTACGAGCAGTACTTC.

There are many counts of this clonotype. The CDR3 spells CASSPLRREQYF. The CDR3 coding sequence is TGTGCCAGCAGTCCCCTCCGTAGGGAGCAGTACTTC. This chain joins TRBV28 and TRBJ2-7; no reliable D call. V was pared by 5 bases and J by 7 bases, with 12 bases between. Per germline, CDR1 MDHEN and CDR2 SYDVKM. There are 12 residues in the CDR3.

The sample holds many counts of this clonotype. V gene TRBV5-4 combines with J gene TRBJ2-3; D is undetermined. The CDR3 is made up of 11 amino acids. Per the germline V gene, CDR1 is SGHNT and CDR2 is YYREEE (reference sequence). The germline V and J ends were trimmed by 4 bases and 2 bases, with 2 bases remaining between them. The CDR3 sequence: CASSLTDTQYF. DNA for the CDR3: TGTGCCAGCAGCCTCACAGATACGCAGTATTTT.

The chain carries TRBV5-1 and TRBJ2-7, with 9 bases lining up with TRBD1. The CDR3 extends over 17 amino acids. Germline lookup yields CDR1 SGHRS and CDR2 YFSETQ. The V gene end was trimmed by 4 bases and the J gene end by 2 bases; junction bases not matched to a gene: 13. CDR3 loop: CASSLGTGKHNAYEQYF. The CDR3 region has the DNA TGCGCCAGCAGCCTGGGGACAGGGAAGCATAACGCCTACGAGCAGTACTTC.

Ten or more counts support this clonotype. The V call is TRBV3-1, the J call TRBJ2-1; D is uncertain. Germline-derived CDR1 and CDR2 are LGHDT and YNNKEL (reference sequence). The CDR3 is 13 amino acids. Between the trimmed V and J ends, which lost 0 bases and 4 bases, there was a span of 4 bases. CDR3 in amino acids: CASSQDRYNEQFF. The CDR3 nucleotides read TGTGCCAGCAGCCAAGATCGATACAATGAGCAGTTCTTC.